This is a list of T cell receptor beta chains from one sample in a study of T cell responses to AZD1222 COVID-19 vaccine. The method was immunoSEQ multiplex PCR; TCRdb's version includes in-frame clones alone and lacks a portion of them. This sample has approximately 96,000 clones, with around nine tenths found just once. Sequencing was performed on peripheral blood, taken 28 days after the second AZD1222 dose. The receptors shown here come from an adult who received the AZD1222 COVID-19 vaccine. The CDR3 runs from the conserved cysteine through the conserved F or W. The order of the fields is J gene, D gene, clone size, V gene, CDR3 DNA, CDR3 protein. A D gene is named only where the DNA matches it firmly. Some rows mark clone size as missing; the rest say once, few, many or name a class of expanded clone.

TRBJ2-7,.,few,TRBV2,TGTGCCAGCAAGGGGGACGGTCCTGGGGAGCAGTACTTC,CASKGDGPGEQYF
TRBJ2-1,TRBD1,.,TRBV11-2,TGTGCCAGCAGCGCGGACAGGGGGCTCAATGAGCAGTTCTTC,CASSADRGLNEQFF
TRBJ1-2,TRBD1,.,TRBV6-6,TGTGCCAGCAGTCGGACAGGGAATTATGGCTACACCTTC,CASSRTGNYGYTF
TRBJ1-1,.,.,TRBV11-2,TGTGCCAGCAGCCCCATTAGGACACAGGGTGAGAACACTGAAGCTTTCTTT,CASSPIRTQGENTEAFF
TRBJ2-5,TRBD2,.,TRBV28,TGTGCCAGCAGTTATGGAGGACTAGCGGTGTCTAGAGAGACCCAGTACTTC,CASSYGGLAVSRETQYF
TRBJ1-1,.,once,TRBV7-9,TGTGCCAGCATAAGGGTTCGGAGAATGAACACTGAAGCTTTCTTT,CASIRVRRMNTEAFF
TRBJ2-5,TRBD1,.,TRBV5-6,TGTGCCAGCAGCCCAACCGGACAGGGGGCGAGGGAGACCCAGTACTTC,CASSPTGQGARETQYF
TRBJ1-2,.,.,TRBV23-1,TGCGCCAGCAGTCAATCTGGGCAGAGCTATGGCTACACCTTC,CASSQSGQSYGYTF
TRBJ2-7,.,.,TRBV30,TGTGCCGGCAGGGATTGGAACGAGCAGTACTTC,CAGRDWNEQYF
TRBJ1-4,.,.,TRBV5-6,TGTGCCAGCAGCTTAGGCATCGGGGGTGAAAAACTGTTTTTT,CASSLGIGGEKLFF
TRBJ2-7,.,.,TRBV28,TGTGCCAGCAGTTTAAATTCGGACCCCCGGAGCTACGAGCAGTACTTC,CASSLNSDPRSYEQYF
TRBJ2-1,.,.,TRBV9,TGTGCCAGCAGCGTAGCTGTTATCTCCTACAATGAGCAGTTCTTC,CASSVAVISYNEQFF
TRBJ1-6,.,.,TRBV30,TGTGCCTGCCGCCGGGGTAATTCACCCCTCCACTTT,CACRRGNSPLHF
TRBJ2-1,TRBD2,.,TRBV19,TGTGCCAGTAGTATAGCCCGAGGACTAGCGGGGGGGAACTACAATGAGCAGTTCTTC,CASSIARGLAGGNYNEQFF
TRBJ2-4,.,.,TRBV30,TGTGCCTGGAATCGGGGTTCGGAAACCAAAAACATTCAGTACTTC,CAWNRGSETKNIQYF
TRBJ1-5,.,.,TRBV27,TGTGCCAGCAGTTTTCAGACAGGCCAGCCCCAGCATTTT,CASSFQTGQPQHF